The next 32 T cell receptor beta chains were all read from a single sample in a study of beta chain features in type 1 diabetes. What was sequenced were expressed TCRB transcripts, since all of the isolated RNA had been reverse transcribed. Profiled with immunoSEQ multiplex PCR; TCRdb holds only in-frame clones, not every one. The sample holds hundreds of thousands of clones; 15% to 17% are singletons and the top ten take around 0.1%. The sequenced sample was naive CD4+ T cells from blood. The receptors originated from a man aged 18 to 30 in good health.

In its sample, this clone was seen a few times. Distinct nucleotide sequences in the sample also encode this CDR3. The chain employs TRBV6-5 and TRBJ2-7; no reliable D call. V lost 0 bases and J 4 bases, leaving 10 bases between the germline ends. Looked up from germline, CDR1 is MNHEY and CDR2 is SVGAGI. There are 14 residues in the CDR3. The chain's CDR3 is CASSYSSQSYEQYF. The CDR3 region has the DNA TGTGCCAGCAGTTACTCGAGTCAGTCATACGAGCAGTACTTC.

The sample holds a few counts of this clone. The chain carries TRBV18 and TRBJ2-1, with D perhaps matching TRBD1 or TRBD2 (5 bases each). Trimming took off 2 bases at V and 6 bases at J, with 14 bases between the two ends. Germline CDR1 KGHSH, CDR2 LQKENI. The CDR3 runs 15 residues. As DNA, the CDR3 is TGTGCCAGCTCACCAAGGGACGGATGGAGCAATGAGCAGTTCTTC. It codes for CASSPRDGWSNEQFF.

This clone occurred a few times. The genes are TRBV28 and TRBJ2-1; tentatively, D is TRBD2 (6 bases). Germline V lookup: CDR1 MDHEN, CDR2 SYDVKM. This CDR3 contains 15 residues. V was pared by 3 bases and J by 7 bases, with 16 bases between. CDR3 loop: CASSLGLAPRNEQFF. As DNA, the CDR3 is TGTGCCAGCAGTTTGGGTCTAGCGCCCCGTAATGAGCAGTTCTTC.

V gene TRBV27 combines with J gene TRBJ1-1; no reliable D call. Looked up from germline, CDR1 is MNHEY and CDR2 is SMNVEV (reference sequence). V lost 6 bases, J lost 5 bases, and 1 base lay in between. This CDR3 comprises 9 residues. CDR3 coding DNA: TGTGCCAGCAGGACTGAAGCTTTCTTT. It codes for CASRTEAFF.

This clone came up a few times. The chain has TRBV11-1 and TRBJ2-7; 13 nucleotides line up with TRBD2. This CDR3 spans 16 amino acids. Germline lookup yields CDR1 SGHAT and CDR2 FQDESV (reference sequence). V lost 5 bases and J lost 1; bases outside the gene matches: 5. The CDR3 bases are TGTGCCAGCAGCCCCCGGACTAGCGGGAGTTCCTACGAGCAGTACTTC. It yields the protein CASSPRTSGSSYEQYF.

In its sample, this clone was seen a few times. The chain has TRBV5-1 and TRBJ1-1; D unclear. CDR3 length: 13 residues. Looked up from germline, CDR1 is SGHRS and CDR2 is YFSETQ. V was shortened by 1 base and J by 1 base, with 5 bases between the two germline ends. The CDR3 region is CASSLYQNTEAFF. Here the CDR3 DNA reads TGCGCCAGCAGCTTGTACCAGAACACTGAAGCTTTCTTT. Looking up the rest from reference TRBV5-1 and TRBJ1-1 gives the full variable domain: KAGVTQTPRYLIKTRGQQVTLSCSPISGHRSVSWYQQTPGQGLQFLFEYFSETQRNKGNFPGRFSGRQFSNSRSEMNVSTLELGDSALYLCASSLYQNTEAFFGQGTRLTVV.

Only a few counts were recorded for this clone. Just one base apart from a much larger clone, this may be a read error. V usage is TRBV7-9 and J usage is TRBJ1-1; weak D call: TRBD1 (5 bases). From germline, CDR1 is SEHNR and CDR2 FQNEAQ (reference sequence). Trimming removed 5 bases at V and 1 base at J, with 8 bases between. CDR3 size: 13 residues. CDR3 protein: CASSIQENTEAFF. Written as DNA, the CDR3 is TGTGCCAGCAGCATACAGGAGAACACTGAAGCTTTCTTT.

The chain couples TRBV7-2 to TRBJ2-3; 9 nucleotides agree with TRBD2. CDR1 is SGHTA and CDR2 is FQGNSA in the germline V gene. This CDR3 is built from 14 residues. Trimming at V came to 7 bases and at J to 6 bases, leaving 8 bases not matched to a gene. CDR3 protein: CASTVAGAPDTQYF. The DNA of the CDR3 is TGTGCCAGCACCGTAGCGGGGGCTCCGGATACGCAGTATTTT.

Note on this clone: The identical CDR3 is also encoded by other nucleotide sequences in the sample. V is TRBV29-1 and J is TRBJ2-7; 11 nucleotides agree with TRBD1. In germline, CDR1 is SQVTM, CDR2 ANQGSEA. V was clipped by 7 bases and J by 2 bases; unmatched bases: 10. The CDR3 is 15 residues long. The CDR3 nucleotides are TGCAGCGGAGGCGCTCCGGGACAGGGGGCCTACGAGCAGTACTTC. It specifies CSGGAPGQGAYEQYF.

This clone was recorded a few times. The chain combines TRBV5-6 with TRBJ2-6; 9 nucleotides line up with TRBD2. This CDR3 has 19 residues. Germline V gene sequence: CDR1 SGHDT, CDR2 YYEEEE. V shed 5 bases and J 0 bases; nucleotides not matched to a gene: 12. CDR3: CASRLIAGATSSGANVLTF. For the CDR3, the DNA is TGTGCCAGCAGGCTTATAGCGGGGGCCACCAGCTCTGGGGCCAACGTCCTGACTTTC.

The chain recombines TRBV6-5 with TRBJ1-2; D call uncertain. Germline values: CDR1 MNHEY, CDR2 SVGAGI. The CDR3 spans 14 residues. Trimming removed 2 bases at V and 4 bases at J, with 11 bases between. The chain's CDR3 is CASSYRRPGYGYTF. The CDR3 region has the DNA TGTGCCAGCAGTTACAGGAGACCGGGCTATGGCTACACCTTC.

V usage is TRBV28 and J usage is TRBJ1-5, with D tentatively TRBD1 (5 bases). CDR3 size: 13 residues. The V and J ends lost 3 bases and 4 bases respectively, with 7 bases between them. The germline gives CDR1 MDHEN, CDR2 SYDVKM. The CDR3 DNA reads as TGTGCCAGCAGTTTGGACACAAATCAGCCCCAGCATTTT. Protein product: CASSLDTNQPQHF.

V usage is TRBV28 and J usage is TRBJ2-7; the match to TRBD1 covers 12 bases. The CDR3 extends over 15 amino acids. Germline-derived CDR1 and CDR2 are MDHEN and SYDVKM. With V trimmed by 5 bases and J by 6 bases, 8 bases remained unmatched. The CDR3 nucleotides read TGTGCCAGCAGTGCCCCGGGACAGGGGGCTTTCGAGCAGTACTTC. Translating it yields CASSAPGQGAFEQYF.

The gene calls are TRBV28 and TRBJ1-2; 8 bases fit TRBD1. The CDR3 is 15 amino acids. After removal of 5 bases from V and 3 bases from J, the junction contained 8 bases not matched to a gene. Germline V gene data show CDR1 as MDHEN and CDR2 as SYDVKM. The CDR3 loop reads CASSRTDRVDYGYTF. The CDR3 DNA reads TGTGCCAGCAGTCGCACGGACAGGGTTGACTATGGCTACACCTTC.

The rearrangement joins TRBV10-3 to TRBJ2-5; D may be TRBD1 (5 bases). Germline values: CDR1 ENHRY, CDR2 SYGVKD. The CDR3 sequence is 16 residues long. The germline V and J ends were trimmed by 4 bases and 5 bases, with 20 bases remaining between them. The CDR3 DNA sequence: TGTGCCATCAGTGCGGAACTGGCAGGGTCCCAGGAGACCCAGTACTTC. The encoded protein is CAISAELAGSQETQYF.

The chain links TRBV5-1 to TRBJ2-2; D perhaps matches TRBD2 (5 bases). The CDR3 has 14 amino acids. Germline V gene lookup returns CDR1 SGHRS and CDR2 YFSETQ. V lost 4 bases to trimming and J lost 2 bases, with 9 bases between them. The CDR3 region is CASSAGSNTGELFF. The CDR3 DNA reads TGCGCCAGCAGCGCGGGTAGTAACACCGGGGAGCTGTTTTTT.

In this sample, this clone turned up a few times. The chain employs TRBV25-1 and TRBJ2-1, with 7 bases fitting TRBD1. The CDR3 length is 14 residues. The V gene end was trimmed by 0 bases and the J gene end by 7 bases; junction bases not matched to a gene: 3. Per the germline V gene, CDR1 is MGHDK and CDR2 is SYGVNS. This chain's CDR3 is CASSEYGTANEQFF. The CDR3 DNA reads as TGTGCCAGCAGTGAATATGGGACAGCTAATGAGCAGTTCTTC.

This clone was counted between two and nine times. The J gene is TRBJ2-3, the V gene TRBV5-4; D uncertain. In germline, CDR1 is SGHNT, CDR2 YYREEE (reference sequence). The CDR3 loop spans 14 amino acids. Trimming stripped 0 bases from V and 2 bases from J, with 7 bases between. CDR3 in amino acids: CASSLGQPTDTQYF. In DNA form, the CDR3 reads TGTGCCAGCAGCTTGGGTCAGCCCACAGATACGCAGTATTTT.

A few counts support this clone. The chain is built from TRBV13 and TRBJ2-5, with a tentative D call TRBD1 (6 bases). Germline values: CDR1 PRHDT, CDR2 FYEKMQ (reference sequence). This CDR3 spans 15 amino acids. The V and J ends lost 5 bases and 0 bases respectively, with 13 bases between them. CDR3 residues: CASSIYRVNQETQYF. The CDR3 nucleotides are TGTGCCAGCAGCATATACAGGGTTAACCAAGAGACCCAGTACTTC.

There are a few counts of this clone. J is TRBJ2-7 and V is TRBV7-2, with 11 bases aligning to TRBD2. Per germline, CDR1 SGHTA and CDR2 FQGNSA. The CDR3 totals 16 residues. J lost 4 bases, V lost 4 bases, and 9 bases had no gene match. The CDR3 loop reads CASSSFSGGALYEQYF. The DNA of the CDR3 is TGTGCCAGCAGCTCATTTAGCGGGGGGGCTCTATACGAGCAGTACTTC.

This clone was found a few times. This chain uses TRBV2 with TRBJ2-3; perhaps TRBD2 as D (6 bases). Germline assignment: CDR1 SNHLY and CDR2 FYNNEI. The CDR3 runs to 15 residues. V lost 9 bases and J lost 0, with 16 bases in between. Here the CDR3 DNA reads TGTGCCAGTTCAGGTAGCGGTCCTAGCACAGATACGCAGTATTTT. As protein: CASSGSGPSTDTQYF.

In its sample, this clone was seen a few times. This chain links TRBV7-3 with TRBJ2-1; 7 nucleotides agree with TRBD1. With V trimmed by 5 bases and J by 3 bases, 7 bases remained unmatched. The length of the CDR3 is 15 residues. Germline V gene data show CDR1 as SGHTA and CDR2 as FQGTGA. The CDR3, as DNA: TGTGCCAGCAGCCATGACAGGGCCATCTACAATGAGCAGTTCTTC. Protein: CASSHDRAIYNEQFF.

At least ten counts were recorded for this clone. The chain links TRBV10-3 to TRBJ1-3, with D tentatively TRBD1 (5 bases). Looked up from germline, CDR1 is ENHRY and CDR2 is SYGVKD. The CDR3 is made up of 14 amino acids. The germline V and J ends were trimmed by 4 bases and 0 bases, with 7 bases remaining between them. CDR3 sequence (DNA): TGTGCCATCAGTGGACAGACCTCTGGAAACACCATATATTTT. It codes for CAISGQTSGNTIYF.

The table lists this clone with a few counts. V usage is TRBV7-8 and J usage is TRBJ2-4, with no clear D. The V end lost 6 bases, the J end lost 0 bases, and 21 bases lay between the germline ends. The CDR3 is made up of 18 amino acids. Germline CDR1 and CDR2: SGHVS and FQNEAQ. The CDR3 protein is CASSLSRVLERAKNIQYF. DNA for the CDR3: TGTGCCAGCAGTTTAAGCCGCGTGTTGGAAAGAGCCAAAAACATTCAGTACTTC. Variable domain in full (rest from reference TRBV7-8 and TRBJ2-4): GAGVSQSPRYKVAKRGQDVALRCDPISGHVSLFWYQQALGQGPEFLTYFQNEAQLDKSGLPSDRFFAERPEGSVSTLKIQRTQQEDSAVYLCASSLSRVLERAKNIQYFGAGTRLSVL.

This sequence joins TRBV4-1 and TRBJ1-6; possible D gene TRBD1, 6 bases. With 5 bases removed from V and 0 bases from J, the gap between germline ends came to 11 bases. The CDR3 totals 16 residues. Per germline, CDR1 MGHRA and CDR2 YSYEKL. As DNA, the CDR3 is TGCGCCAGCAGCTGGACAGCCAGCTCCTATAATTCACCCCTCCACTTT. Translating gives CASSWTASSYNSPLHF.

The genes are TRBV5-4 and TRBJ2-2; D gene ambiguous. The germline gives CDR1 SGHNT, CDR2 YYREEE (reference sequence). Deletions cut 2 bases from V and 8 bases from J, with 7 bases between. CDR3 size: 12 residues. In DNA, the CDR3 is TGTGCCAGCAGCTTATTTGGGGGGGAGCTGTTTTTT. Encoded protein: CASSLFGGELFF. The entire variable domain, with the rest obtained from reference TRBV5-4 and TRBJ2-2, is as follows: ETGVTQSPTHLIKTRGQQVTLRCSSQSGHNTVSWYQQALGQGPQFIFQYYREEENGRGNFPPRFSGLQFPNYSSELNVNALELDDSALYLCASSLFGGELFFGEGSRLTVL.

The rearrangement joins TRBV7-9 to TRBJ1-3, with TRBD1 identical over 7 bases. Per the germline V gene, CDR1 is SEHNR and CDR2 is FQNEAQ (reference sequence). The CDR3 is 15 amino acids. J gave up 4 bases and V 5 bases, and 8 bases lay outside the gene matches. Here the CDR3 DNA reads TGTGCCAGCAGCATAACCAGGGACAGAGGAAACACCATATATTTT. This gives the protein CASSITRDRGNTIYF. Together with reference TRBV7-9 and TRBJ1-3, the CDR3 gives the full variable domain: DTGVSQNPRHKITKRGQNVTFRCDPISEHNRLYWYRQTLGQGPEFLTYFQNEAQLEKSRLLSDRFSAERPKGSFSTLEIQRTEQGDSAMYLCASSITRDRGNTIYFGEGSWLTVV.

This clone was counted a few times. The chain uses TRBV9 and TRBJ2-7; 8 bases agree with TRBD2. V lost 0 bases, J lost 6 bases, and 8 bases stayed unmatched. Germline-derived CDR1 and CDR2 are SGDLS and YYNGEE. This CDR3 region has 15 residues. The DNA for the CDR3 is TGTGCCAGCAGCGTAGCGGGCGGGGGGCCTAGCGAGCAGTACTTC. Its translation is CASSVAGGGPSEQYF. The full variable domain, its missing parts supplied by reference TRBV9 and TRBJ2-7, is DSGVTQTPKHLITATGQRVTLRCSPRSGDLSVYWYQQSLDQGLQFLIQYYNGEERAKGNILERFSAQQFPDLHSELNLSSLELGDSALYFCASSVAGGGPSEQYFGPGTRLTVT.

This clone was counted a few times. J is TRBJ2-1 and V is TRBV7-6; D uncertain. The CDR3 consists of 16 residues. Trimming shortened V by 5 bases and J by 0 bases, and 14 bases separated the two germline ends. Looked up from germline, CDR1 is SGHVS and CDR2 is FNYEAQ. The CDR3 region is CASSAGTASSYNEQFF. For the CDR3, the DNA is TGTGCCAGCAGCGCCGGAACAGCAAGCTCCTACAATGAGCAGTTCTTC.

The CDR3 bases are TGTGCCAGCAGCTTAGCTGGGCGGTCCTACGAGCAGTACTTC. Its translation is CASSLAGRSYEQYF. The rearrangement links TRBV7-9 to TRBJ2-7; D is unresolved. The length of the CDR3 is 14 residues. The germline gives CDR1 SEHNR, CDR2 FQNEAQ (reference sequence). Trimming removed 0 bases at V and 1 base at J, with 7 bases between.

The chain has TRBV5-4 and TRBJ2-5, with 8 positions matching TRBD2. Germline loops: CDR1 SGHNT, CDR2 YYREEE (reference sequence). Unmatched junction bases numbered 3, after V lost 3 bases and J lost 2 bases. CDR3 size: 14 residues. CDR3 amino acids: CASSSGGLQETQYF. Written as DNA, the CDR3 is TGTGCCAGCAGCTCGGGGGGGCTACAAGAGACCCAGTACTTC.

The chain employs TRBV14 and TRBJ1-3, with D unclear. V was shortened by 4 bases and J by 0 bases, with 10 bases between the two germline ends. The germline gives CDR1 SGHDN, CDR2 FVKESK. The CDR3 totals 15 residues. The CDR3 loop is CASSLFKSSGNTIYF. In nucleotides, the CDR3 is TGTGCCAGCAGCCTATTCAAAAGCTCTGGAAACACCATATATTTT. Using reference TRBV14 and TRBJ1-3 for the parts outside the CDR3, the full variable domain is EAGVTQFPSHSVIEKGQTVTLRCDPISGHDNLYWYRRVMGKEIKFLLHFVKESKQDESGMPNNRFLAERTGGTYSTLKVQPAELEDSGVYFCASSLFKSSGNTIYFGEGSWLTVV.